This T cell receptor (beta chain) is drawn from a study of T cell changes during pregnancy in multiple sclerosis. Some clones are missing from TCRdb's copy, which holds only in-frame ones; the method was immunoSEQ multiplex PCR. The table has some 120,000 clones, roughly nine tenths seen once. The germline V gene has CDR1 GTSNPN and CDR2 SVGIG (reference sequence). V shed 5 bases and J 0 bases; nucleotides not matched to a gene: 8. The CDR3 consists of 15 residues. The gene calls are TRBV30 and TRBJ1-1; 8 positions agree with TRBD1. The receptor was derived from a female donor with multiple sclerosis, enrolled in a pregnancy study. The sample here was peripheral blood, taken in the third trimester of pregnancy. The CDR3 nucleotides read TGTGCCTGGTCAGGGGGCAAGAGAATGAACACTGAAGCTTTCTTT. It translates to CAWSGGKRMNTEAFF.